This record looks at one T cell receptor beta chain sequence and its context. What it binds is unknown. This sample is part of a study of cytomegalovirus exposure and HLA in healthy donors. Study-wide context: The roughly 120 validation repertoires matched the roughly 700 first-cohort repertoires in platform, a later analysis reported.

Clones were sequenced by immunoSEQ multiplex PCR, and TCRdb holds only the in-frame ones, with some missing. The sample has just under 75,000 clones, about 93% seen once. Findings and limits, study-wide: It was about 150 TCR beta chains that were listed as cytomegalovirus-associated. A few CMV-associated chains proved CMV antigen-specific in vitro. According to a later analysis, TCR clusters from the first cohort tended to co-occur in the 120 or so validation repertoires.

There are 14 residues in the CDR3. V gave up 5 bases and J gave up 7 bases; unmatched junction bases: 8. Germline V gene sequence: CDR1 SGHAT, CDR2 FQNNGV. This TCR derives from a woman younger than 35 in good health and CMV-seropositive. This sequence joins TRBV11-2 and TRBJ1-3; the match to TRBD1 covers 7 bases. What was sequenced was PBMCs. The CDR3 DNA reads as TGTGCCAGCAGCCCGGACAGGCATGGGAACACCATATATTTT. Protein sequence: CASSPDRHGNTIYF.